The 26 T cell receptor beta chains listed next were all sequenced from one sample in a study of T cell changes during pregnancy in multiple sclerosis (dated by TCRdb to the late 2010s). Library creation used the immunoSEQ multiplex PCR assay. TCRdb re-hosts the immuneACCESS table, in-frame sequences only. Its copies lack some clones; in the studies checked, an unresolved V gene accounts for under half of them, and the cause for the rest is not known. This sample is represented by about 73,000 clones; around 92% of them were singletons. The ten largest clonotypes hold roughly 3% of the sample. Sequences were derived from peripheral blood, sampled in the third trimester of pregnancy. The receptors here all came from a female donor in good health, enrolled as a control in a pregnancy study.

V gene TRBV5-1 combines with J gene TRBJ2-7; 7 bases map to TRBD1. V shed 2 bases and J 5 bases; nucleotides not matched to a gene: 7. The V gene's germline CDR1 is SGHRS and CDR2 YFSETQ. The CDR3 runs 14 residues. The CDR3 DNA reads TGCGCCAGCAGCTTTAAGGGGGCAATGGACGAGCAGTACTTC. Translating it yields CASSFKGAMDEQYF.

This sequence joins TRBV11-2 and TRBJ2-2; weak D call: TRBD2 (6 bases). The CDR3 contains 18 residues. Germline-derived CDR1 and CDR2 are SGHAT and FQNNGV. The ends were cut back, 0 bases at V and 3 bases at J, with 17 bases in the middle. The CDR3: CASSLDPALAEYTGELFF. CDR3 sequence (DNA): TGTGCCAGCAGCTTAGACCCGGCCTTAGCGGAGTACACCGGGGAGCTGTTTTTT.

The V call is TRBV14, the J call TRBJ2-7, with D maybe TRBD1 (6 bases). Trimming took off 6 bases at V and 3 bases at J, with 12 bases between the two ends. The CDR3 loop spans 13 amino acids. CDR1 is SGHDN, CDR2 FVKESK, per germline. The CDR3 is CASSLLDSYEQYF. CDR3 sequence (DNA): TGTGCCAGCAGTCTTCTGGACAGCTACGAGCAGTACTTC. The entire variable domain, with the rest obtained from reference TRBV14 and TRBJ2-7, is as follows: EAGVTQFPSHSVIEKGQTVTLRCDPISGHDNLYWYRRVMGKEIKFLLHFVKESKQDESGMPNNRFLAERTGGTYSTLKVQPAELEDSGVYFCASSLLDSYEQYFGPGTRLTVT.

This sequence joins TRBV19 and TRBJ1-6; a weak D match, TRBD1 (6 bases). Germline loops: CDR1 LNHDA, CDR2 SQIVND (reference sequence). The CDR3 extends over 17 amino acids. The V and J ends lost 5 bases and 7 bases respectively, with 21 bases between them. This CDR3 is CASSSPGRGARNSPLHF. The DNA of the CDR3 is TGTGCCAGTAGTTCCCCTGGCCGGGGGGCGAGAAATTCACCCCTCCACTTT.

The chain has TRBV7-2 and TRBJ2-7, with D tentatively TRBD2 (5 bases). V was cut by 5 bases and J by 8 bases, with 16 bases left in between. CDR3 length: 13 amino acids. The germline V gene encodes CDR1 SGHTA and CDR2 FQGNSA. The CDR3 sequence is CASSQEASLKQYF. The CDR3 DNA reads as TGTGCCAGCAGCCAGGAGGCGAGTCTCAAGCAGTACTTC. The full variable domain, in which reference TRBV7-2 and TRBJ2-7 provide the parts outside the CDR3, is GAGVSQSPSNKVTEKGKDVELRCDPISGHTALYWYRQSLGQGLEFLIYFQGNSAPDKSGLPSDRFSAERTGGSVSTLTIQRTQQEDSAVYLCASSQEASLKQYFGPGTRLTVT.

The chain carries TRBV14 and TRBJ2-1; D is unclear. Per germline, CDR1 SGHDN and CDR2 FVKESK. The V end lost 2 bases, the J end lost 7 bases, and 6 bases lay between the germline ends. The length of the CDR3 is 12 residues. CDR3 nucleotides: TGTGCCAGCAGCCAATTTAGTAATGAGCAGTTCTTC. This translates into CASSQFSNEQFF.

The chain is built from TRBV25-1 and TRBJ2-1; D remains unclear. The length of the CDR3 is 11 residues. The V end lost 3 bases, the J end lost 8 bases, and 5 bases lay between the germline ends. Germline loops: CDR1 MGHDK, CDR2 SYGVNS. Written as DNA, the CDR3 is TGTGCCAGCAGTGACGGGTATGAGCAGTTCTTC. It codes for CASSDGYEQFF. The full variable domain, in which reference TRBV25-1 and TRBJ2-1 provide the parts outside the CDR3, is EADIYQTPRYLVIGTGKKITLECSQTMGHDKMYWYQQDPGMELHLIHYSYGVNSTEKGDLSSESTVSRIRTEHFPLTLESARPSHTSQYLCASSDGYEQFFGPGTRLTVL.

The genes are TRBV27 and TRBJ2-7, with D maybe TRBD1 (5 bases). The germline CDR1 and CDR2 sequences are MNHEY and SMNVEV (reference sequence). The V end lost 4 bases, the J end lost 3 bases, and 13 bases lay between the germline ends. This CDR3 contains 14 residues. The CDR3 bases are TGTGCCAGCAGTTCCAGATGGGGCTACTACGAGCAGTACTTC. This sequence encodes CASSSRWGYYEQYF.

The chain has TRBV4-2 and TRBJ2-3, with 13 bases matching TRBD2. Germline CDR1 reads LGHNA; CDR2 reads YNFKEQ. V was clipped by 0 bases and J by 8 bases; unmatched bases: 2. The CDR3 extends over 15 amino acids. The CDR3 region has the DNA TGTGCCAGCAGCCAAGATACTAGCGGGGGGGCTACGCAGTATTTT. Residues: CASSQDTSGGATQYF.

The chain carries TRBV7-2 and TRBJ2-5; 8 bases align to TRBD1. CDR3 length equals 16 residues. The V gene end was trimmed by 1 base and the J gene end by 4 bases; junction bases not matched to a gene: 8. The germline gives CDR1 SGHTA, CDR2 FQGNSA. The CDR3 DNA reads TGTGCCAGCAGCTTAGATGGCCCAGGGGGCGTAGAGACCCAGTACTTC. Amino acid sequence: CASSLDGPGGVETQYF.

The table lists this clone with a count of one. V usage is TRBV7-9 and J usage is TRBJ2-3; D is perhaps TRBD2 (6 bases). This CDR3 has 14 amino acids. Germline-derived CDR1 and CDR2 are SEHNR and FQNEAQ (reference sequence). The V and J ends lost 4 bases and 3 bases respectively, with 11 bases between them. CDR3: CASSWDLETDTQYF. The CDR3 DNA sequence: TGTGCCAGCAGCTGGGACTTGGAAACAGATACGCAGTATTTT.

The V call is TRBV9, the J call TRBJ2-7; the match to TRBD2 covers 9 bases. CDR3 length: 14 amino acids. Germline V gives CDR1 SGDLS, CDR2 YYNGEE. J gave up 6 bases and V 0 bases, and 4 bases lay outside the gene matches. In DNA, the CDR3 is TGTGCCAGCAGCGTAGAAGGGACTAGCTTCGAGCAGTACTTC. Translating gives CASSVEGTSFEQYF.

This chain links TRBV6-5 with TRBJ1-6, with D unresolved. Germline loops: CDR1 MNHEY, CDR2 SVGAGI. Trimming took off 6 bases at V and 9 bases at J, with 9 bases between the two ends. The CDR3 is 12 residues long. CDR3 sequence: CASRRAGSPLHF. The CDR3 DNA is TGTGCCAGCAGAAGGGCGGGTTCACCCCTCCACTTT.

The chain employs TRBV11-1 and TRBJ2-2, with a tentative D call TRBD2 (6 bases). V was pared by 4 bases and J by 7 bases, with 16 bases between. The CDR3 is 15 amino acids. Germline CDR1 and CDR2: SGHAT and FQDESV (reference sequence). DNA for the CDR3: TGTGCCAGCAGCTCCCGGGGCGGGAAGGGCGGGGAGCTGTTTTTT. Encoded protein: CASSSRGGKGGELFF.

The gene calls are TRBV10-2 and TRBJ2-1; D may be TRBD2 (5 bases). Between the trimmed V and J ends, which lost 4 bases and 1 base, there was a span of 14 bases. The CDR3 is made up of 16 amino acids. Germline V lookup: CDR1 WSHSY, CDR2 SAAADI. CDR3 nucleotides: TGCGCCAGCAGTGTCCTTACTAGTATGTCCTACAATGAGCAGTTCTTC. This encodes CASSVLTSMSYNEQFF.

The chain recombines TRBV5-4 with TRBJ2-7, with 10 bases matching TRBD1. CDR3 length: 16 amino acids. V lost 3 bases and J lost 3; bases outside the gene matches: 9. Germline V gene data show CDR1 as SGHNT and CDR2 as YYREEE (reference sequence). The CDR3 loop is CASSSAPGQGFYEQYF. CDR3 sequence (DNA): TGTGCCAGCAGCTCGGCGCCGGGACAGGGGTTCTACGAGCAGTACTTC.

The V call is TRBV5-1, the J call TRBJ2-5; 11 positions agree with TRBD2. The CDR3 has 18 amino acids. Germline lookup yields CDR1 SGHRS and CDR2 YFSETQ. Trimming removed 1 base from V and 0 bases from J; junction bases left unmatched: 8. CDR3 residues: CASSLMASGGRYQETQYF. CDR3 DNA sequence: TGCGCCAGCAGCTTGATGGCTAGCGGGGGGCGATACCAAGAGACCCAGTACTTC.

This chain uses TRBV9 with TRBJ2-1; D possibly corresponds to TRBD1 (5 bases). Germline assignment: CDR1 SGDLS and CDR2 YYNGEE. CDR3 length: 15 amino acids. V dropped 0 bases and J dropped 14 bases, with 21 bases sitting between them. DNA of the CDR3: TGTGCCAGCAGCGTAGGCCTTCCCCCTGAGGACATAGAGTTCTTC. Translated: CASSVGLPPEDIEFF.

The J gene is TRBJ1-2, the V gene TRBV7-2, with TRBD1 matching over 9 bases. The ends lost 5 bases at V and 8 bases at J; junction bases unmatched: 12. From germline, CDR1 is SGHTA and CDR2 FQGNSA. The CDR3 runs 15 residues. In nucleotides, the CDR3 is TGTGCCAGCAGCCGTTTCGGGACAGGGAGAGGCGGCTACACCTTC. It encodes CASSRFGTGRGGYTF.

The chain couples TRBV5-1 to TRBJ2-3; TRBD1 agrees at 9 bases. CDR1 and CDR2 (germline): SGHRS, YFSETQ. V dropped 0 bases and J dropped 4; count of bases not matched to a gene: 3. The CDR3 consists of 15 residues. As DNA, the CDR3 is TGCGCCAGCAGCTTGGAATGGACAGGGGCAGATACGCAGTATTTT. Residues: CASSLEWTGADTQYF.

The chain is built from TRBV28 and TRBJ2-5, with D hard to call. Trimming cost V 6 bases and J 5 bases, with 22 bases left between them. Germline-derived CDR1 and CDR2 are MDHEN and SYDVKM. This CDR3 has 16 residues. This CDR3 reads CASSPTNSHQRETQYF. The CDR3 DNA follows: TGTGCCAGCAGCCCAACAAACAGTCACCAAAGGGAGACCCAGTACTTC.

V usage is TRBV4-2 and J usage is TRBJ1-1, with 11 bases fitting TRBD1. After removal of 3 bases from V and 4 bases from J, the junction contained 4 bases not matched to a gene. The CDR3 contains 15 residues. Germline lookup yields CDR1 LGHNA and CDR2 YNFKEQ. The CDR3 coding sequence is TGTGCCAGCAGCCACCGGGACAGGGGGGGCACTGAAGCTTTCTTT. Protein product: CASSHRDRGGTEAFF.

V is TRBV4-2 and J is TRBJ2-1, with a weak D call TRBD1 (5 bases). The CDR3 consists of 13 residues. V was trimmed by 1 base and J by 12 bases, leaving 13 bases between them. Germline V gene sequence: CDR1 LGHNA, CDR2 YNFKEQ. CDR3 protein: CASSQALSQGQFF. The CDR3 nucleotides read TGTGCCAGCAGCCAAGCTCTATCCCAGGGGCAGTTCTTC.

The rearrangement links TRBV5-6 to TRBJ1-4; 7 positions agree with TRBD1. Germline CDR1 is SGHDT and CDR2 is YYEEEE. The CDR3 sequence is 13 residues long. V gave up 3 bases and J gave up 7 bases; unmatched junction bases: 3. The CDR3: CASSWGDSEKLFF. For the CDR3, the DNA is TGTGCCAGCAGCTGGGGGGACAGTGAAAAACTGTTTTTT.

This sequence joins TRBV2 and TRBJ1-2; D is unclear. The CDR3 contains 13 residues. Trimming removed 4 bases from V and 1 base from J, with 7 bases in between. Looked up from germline, CDR1 is SNHLY and CDR2 is FYNNEI. CDR3 nucleotide sequence: TGTGCCAGCAGTGGCGAGGGTAACTATGGCTACACCTTC. This codes for CASSGEGNYGYTF.

V is TRBV23-1 and J is TRBJ2-7, with TRBD1 as a possible D gene (7 bases). TRBV23-1 is placed among ORFs of uncertain function. The V and J ends lost 6 bases and 5 bases respectively, with 14 bases between them. There are 13 residues in the CDR3. CDR3 amino acids: CASSRDREDEQYF. In nucleotides, the CDR3 is TGCGCCAGCAGCCGAGACAGGGAGGACGAGCAGTACTTC.